This passage covers 4 T cell receptor beta chains from one sample sequenced in a study of cytomegalovirus exposure and HLA in healthy donors. Primers: 60 Vbeta forward and 13 Jbeta reverse. Assay: immunoSEQ multiplex PCR; the TCRdb copy retains only in-frame clones and omits some. This repertoire includes 110,000 to 150,000 clones. Sequencing was done on a sample of PBMCs. These receptors came from a woman aged 18 to 35 in good health and CMV-seronegative.

This rearrangement joins TRBV5-1 to TRBJ2-5, with a possible D match to TRBD1 (6 bases). With the DNA end fitting TRBJ2-7 better, the J assignment may be wrong. The V gene's germline CDR1 is SGHRS and CDR2 YFSETQ. CDR3 length: 15 amino acids. The CDR3 reads CASSLRTVGSYEQYF. CDR3 bases: TGCGCCAGCAGCTTAAGGACAGTGGGCTCCTACGAGCAGTACTTC.

This chain links TRBV11-2 with TRBJ1-4, with D perhaps matching TRBD1 (5 bases). The CDR3 spans 15 residues. The V end lost 10 bases, the J end lost 7 bases, and 22 bases lay between the germline ends. Germline values: CDR1 SGHAT, CDR2 FQNNGV. The CDR3 bases are TGTGCCACCATTTGTCGGGGGGAGAGGGTTGAAAAACTGTTTTTT. This translates into CATICRGERVEKLFF. The variable domain in full, with the rest retrieved from reference TRBV11-2 and TRBJ1-4, is EAGVAQSPRYKIIEKRQSVAFWCNPISGHATLYWYQQILGQGPKLLIQFQNNGVVDDSQLPKDRFSAERLKGVDSTLKIQPAKLEDSAVYLCATICRGERVEKLFFGSGTQLSVL.

The J gene is TRBJ1-4, the V gene TRBV19, with 12 bases that match TRBD1. The CDR3 has 15 residues. V trimming: 5 bases; J trimming: 7 bases; junction bases outside the gene matches: 5. Per germline, CDR1 LNHDA and CDR2 SQIVND (reference sequence). DNA of the CDR3: TGTGCCAGTAGTTTTTGGGACAGGGGGCTTGAAAAACTGTTTTTT. It specifies CASSFWDRGLEKLFF. Full variable domain (remainder filled in from reference TRBV19 and TRBJ1-4): DGGITQSPKYLFRKEGQNVTLSCEQNLNHDAMYWYRQDPGQGLRLIYYSQIVNDFQKGDIAEGYSVSREKKESFPLTVTSAQKNPTAFYLCASSFWDRGLEKLFFGSGTQLSVL.

The chain combines TRBV30 with TRBJ1-5; possible D gene TRBD1, 5 bases. This CDR3 contains 12 residues. Trimming took 1 base from V and 4 from J, leaving 5 bases between them. Per germline, CDR1 GTSNPN and CDR2 SVGIG (reference sequence). CDR3 sequence reads: CAWSEGNQPQHF. Written as DNA, the CDR3 is TGTGCCTGGAGTGAGGGGAATCAGCCCCAGCATTTT.